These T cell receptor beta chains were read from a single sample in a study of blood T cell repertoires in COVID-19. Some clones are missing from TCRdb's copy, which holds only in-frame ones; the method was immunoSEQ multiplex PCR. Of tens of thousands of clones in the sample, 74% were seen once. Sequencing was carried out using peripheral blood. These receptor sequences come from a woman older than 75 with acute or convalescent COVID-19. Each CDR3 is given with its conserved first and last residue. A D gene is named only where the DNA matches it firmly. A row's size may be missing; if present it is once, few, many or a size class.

CDR3: CASPSPKFNRDRVYEQYF
DNA: TGTGCCAGCCCCAGCCCAAAGTTTAACCGGGACAGGGTTTACGAGCAGTACTTC
V: TRBV21-1
J: TRBJ2-7
size: -
D: -

CDR3: CASDTSNTGELFF
DNA: TGTGCCAGCGATACTTCAAACACCGGGGAGCTGTTTTTT
V: TRBV12-3/TRBV12-4
J: TRBJ2-2
size: -
D: -

CDR3: CAWSGRGHNSPLHF
DNA: TGTGCCTGGAGTGGCAGGGGGCATAATTCACCCCTCCACTTT
V: TRBV30
J: TRBJ1-6
size: -
D: TRBD1

CDR3: CASSYPGGNQPQHF
DNA: TGTGCCAGCAGCTACCCAGGGGGGAATCAGCCCCAGCATTTT
V: TRBV7-2
J: TRBJ1-5
size: few
D: TRBD1

CDR3: CASSQDFNQPQHF
DNA: TGTGCCAGCAGCCAAGACTTCAATCAGCCCCAGCATTTT
V: TRBV3-1/TRBV3-2
J: TRBJ1-5
size: -
D: -

CDR3: CASSIGRGDYEQYF
DNA: TGTGCCAGTAGTATCGGGCGGGGAGACTACGAGCAGTACTTC
V: TRBV19
J: TRBJ2-7
size: -
D: -

CDR3: CASSQGAMNEQFF
DNA: TGTGCCAGCAGTCAGGGGGCTATGAATGAGCAGTTCTTC
V: TRBV11-2
J: TRBJ2-1
size: few
D: TRBD1

CDR3: CASSKDRDRGYTF
DNA: TGTGCCAGCAGCAAGGACAGGGATCGTGGCTACACCTTC
V: TRBV12-3/TRBV12-4
J: TRBJ1-2
size: -
D: TRBD1

CDR3: CASSLTEARPTDTQYF
DNA: TGCGCCAGCAGCCTGACCGAAGCGAGACCCACAGATACGCAGTATTTT
V: TRBV5-1
J: TRBJ2-3
size: -
D: -

CDR3: CASSKRTGGYTGELFF
DNA: TGTGCCAGCAGCAAAAGGACAGGGGGATACACCGGGGAGCTGTTTTTT
V: TRBV7-6
J: TRBJ2-2
size: few
D: TRBD1

CDR3: CASSPREGGTSGFEQYF
DNA: TGCGCCAGCAGCCCCAGGGAGGGTGGGACTAGCGGGTTCGAGCAGTACTTC
V: TRBV4-1
J: TRBJ2-7
size: -
D: TRBD2

CDR3: CASSFLAGGPGDIQYF
DNA: TGCGCCAGCAGCTTCCTAGCGGGAGGGCCCGGTGACATTCAGTACTTC
V: TRBV5-1
J: TRBJ2-4
size: once
D: TRBD2

CDR3: CASSRSVPGDSPLHF
DNA: TGTGCCAGCAGCCGGTCCGTGCCAGGGGATTCACCCCTCCACTTT
V: TRBV28
J: TRBJ1-6
size: -
D: -

CDR3: CASSTEAGNTIYF
DNA: TGTGCCAGCAGTACCGAGGCTGGAAACACCATATATTTT
V: TRBV28
J: TRBJ1-3
size: -
D: -

CDR3: CATSATGVSSYEQYF
DNA: TGTGCCACCAGTGCTACGGGGGTTAGCTCCTACGAGCAGTACTTC
V: TRBV24-1
J: TRBJ2-7
size: -
D: -

CDR3: CASSQEGKGGAARETQYF
DNA: TGCGCCAGCAGCCAAGAAGGGAAGGGGGGGGCGGCGAGGGAGACCCAGTACTTC
V: TRBV4-1
J: TRBJ2-5
size: -
D: -

CDR3: CASSLDRQYEQYF
DNA: TGTGCCAGCAGCTTGGACAGGCAATACGAGCAGTACTTC
V: TRBV5-6
J: TRBJ2-7
size: -
D: -

CDR3: CASSARQGTYGYTF
DNA: TGTGCCAGCAGTGCACGACAGGGGACCTATGGCTACACCTTC
V: TRBV2
J: TRBJ1-2
size: -
D: TRBD1

CDR3: CASSQQVGEQFF
DNA: TGCGCCAGCAGCCAACAGGTCGGTGAGCAGTTCTTC
V: TRBV4-1
J: TRBJ2-1
size: -
D: -

CDR3: CASRRDSIYEQYF
DNA: TGTGCCAGCAGGAGGGACTCTATCTACGAGCAGTACTTC
V: TRBV28
J: TRBJ2-7
size: -
D: -

CDR3: CASSARLTGVGTEAFF
DNA: TGTGCCAGCAGCGCCCGTTTGACAGGGGTGGGAACTGAAGCTTTCTTT
V: TRBV5-8
J: TRBJ1-1
size: -
D: TRBD1

CDR3: CASSPVGGNQPQHF
DNA: TGTGCCAGCAGCCCTGTCGGGGGCAATCAGCCCCAGCATTTT
V: TRBV7-9
J: TRBJ1-5
size: -
D: -

CDR3: CASSEGVRTEAFF
DNA: TGTGCCAGCTCTGAAGGGGTGCGGACTGAAGCTTTCTTT
V: TRBV19
J: TRBJ1-1
size: once
D: -

CDR3: CASSRQPGADFNEQFF
DNA: TGTGCCAGCAGCCGCCAGCCAGGGGCGGACTTCAATGAGCAGTTCTTC
V: TRBV3-1/TRBV3-2
J: TRBJ2-1
size: -
D: -

CDR3: CASSRRVEGVGEKLFF
DNA: TGCGCCAGCAGCCGGAGGGTAGAAGGGGTTGGGGAAAAACTGTTTTTT
V: TRBV4-3
J: TRBJ1-4
size: -
D: -

CDR3: CASSPDRASTDTQYF
DNA: TGCGCCAGCAGCCCGGACAGGGCGAGCACAGATACGCAGTATTTT
V: TRBV5-1
J: TRBJ2-3
size: -
D: TRBD1

CDR3: CASSLEGTGLYGGYTF
DNA: TGCGCCAGCAGCTTGGAAGGGACAGGTTTATACGGTGGCTACACCTTC
V: TRBV5-1
J: TRBJ1-2
size: -
D: TRBD1